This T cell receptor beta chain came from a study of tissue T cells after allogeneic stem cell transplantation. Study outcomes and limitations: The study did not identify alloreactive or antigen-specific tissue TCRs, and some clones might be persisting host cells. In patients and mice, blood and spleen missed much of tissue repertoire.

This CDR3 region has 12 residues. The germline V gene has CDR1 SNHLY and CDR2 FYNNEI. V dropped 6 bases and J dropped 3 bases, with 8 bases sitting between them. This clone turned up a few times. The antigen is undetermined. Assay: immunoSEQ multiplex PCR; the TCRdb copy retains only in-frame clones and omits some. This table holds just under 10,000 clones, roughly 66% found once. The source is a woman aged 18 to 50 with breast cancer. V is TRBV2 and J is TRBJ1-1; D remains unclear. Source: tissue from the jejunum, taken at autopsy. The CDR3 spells CASSPSYTEAFF. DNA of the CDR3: TGTGCCAGCAGCCCAAGTTACACTGAAGCTTTCTTT.